The 9 T cell receptor beta chains in this list originate from one sample, sequenced in a study of blood T cell repertoires in COVID-19 (dated by TCRdb to the early 2020s). The library relied on the immunoSEQ multiplex PCR assay. TCRdb holds this immuneACCESS table with in-frame rearrangements only. Some clones are missing; in checked studies, unresolved V genes explain under half, and the rest has no known cause. In all, the sample holds 150,000 to 250,000 clones, and 80% to 85% of those were seen once. The ten largest make up 7% to 9% of the sample. The source material was PBMCs or T cells enriched from blood (not recorded which). The receptors derive from a man aged 35 to 55 who had recovered from COVID-19.

The rearrangement joins TRBV7-3 to TRBJ2-7, with 9 bases aligning to TRBD1. Germline V gene data show CDR1 as SGHTA and CDR2 as FQGTGA. This CDR3 spans 13 amino acids. Losses at the gene ends were 3 bases for V and 3 bases for J; bases not matched to a gene: 0. The CDR3 spells CASSLTGGYEQYF. The CDR3, as DNA: TGTGCCAGCAGCTTGACAGGGGGCTACGAGCAGTACTTC.

J is TRBJ2-7 and V is TRBV3-1 (or the pseudogene TRBV3-2); 8 bases are a match to TRBD2. CDR3 length: 16 residues. Per germline, CDR1 LGHDT and CDR2 YNNKEL (reference sequence). J gave up 4 bases and V 1 base, and 9 bases lay outside the gene matches. CDR3 region: CASSQVSGGARYEQYF. The CDR3 bases are TGTGCCAGCAGCCAAGTCTCGGGGGGGGCGCGGTACGAGCAGTACTTC.

As DNA, the CDR3 is TGTGCCTCCAACCAGGGTAACTATGGCTACACCTTC. It yields the protein CASNQGNYGYTF. The chain has TRBV19 and TRBJ1-2, with D possibly matching TRBD1 (5 bases). The CDR3 has 12 residues. CDR1 is LNHDA and CDR2 is SQIVND in the germline V gene (reference sequence). Trimming shortened V by 11 bases and J by 1 base, and 11 bases separated the two germline ends. The full variable domain, its missing parts supplied by reference TRBV19 and TRBJ1-2, is DGGITQSPKYLFRKEGQNVTLSCEQNLNHDAMYWYRQDPGQGLRLIYYSQIVNDFQKGDIAEGYSVSREKKESFPLTVTSAQKNPTAFYLCASNQGNYGYTFGSGTRLTVV.

The count of this clone is one. The CDR3, as DNA: TGTGCCAGCAGCCAACTGGGACAGGGAAAAAACATTCAGTACTTC. It yields the protein CASSQLGQGKNIQYF. The chain employs TRBV14 and TRBJ2-4; TRBD1 matches 9 bases. J gave up 4 bases and V 2 bases, and 3 bases lay outside the gene matches. The CDR3 totals 15 residues. Germline V CDR1 and CDR2: SGHDN, FVKESK.

This clone was counted between two and nine times. The chain combines TRBV18 with TRBJ2-7; 7 bases map to TRBD1. The CDR3 has 13 amino acids. Germline assignment: CDR1 KGHSH and CDR2 LQKENI. V was clipped by 4 bases and J by 5 bases; unmatched bases: 5. CDR3 residues: CASSRRQGDEQYF. The CDR3 nucleotides are TGTGCCAGCTCACGCCGACAGGGCGACGAGCAGTACTTC.

V is TRBV10-3 and J is TRBJ2-7, with D maybe TRBD1 (6 bases). V dropped 3 bases and J dropped 6 bases, with 21 bases sitting between them. This CDR3 contains 16 residues. Germline CDR1 reads ENHRY; CDR2 reads SYGVKD. As DNA, the CDR3 is TGTGCCATCAGTGAAGGTTCGACAGGAAGGCTTGGCGAGCAGTACTTC. Protein sequence: CAISEGSTGRLGEQYF.

This rearrangement joins TRBV11-2 to TRBJ2-7; 7 bases agree with TRBD2. V was pared by 3 bases and J by 6 bases, with 5 bases of the junction left unmatched. Per the germline V gene, CDR1 is SGHAT and CDR2 is FQNNGV. This CDR3 comprises 13 residues. This CDR3 is CASSFQGGAEQYF. The CDR3 nucleotides read TGTGCCAGCAGCTTCCAGGGAGGGGCCGAGCAGTACTTC.

The chain is built from TRBV19 and TRBJ2-7; tentatively, D is TRBD1 (5 bases). This CDR3 spans 13 amino acids. Germline V gene lookup returns CDR1 LNHDA and CDR2 SQIVND (reference sequence). With 4 bases removed from V and 2 bases from J, the gap between germline ends came to 9 bases. The CDR3 is CASSSRGTYEQYF. The CDR3 bases are TGTGCCAGTAGTAGTAGGGGCACCTACGAGCAGTACTTC.

The CDR3 DNA sequence: TGCGCCAGCAGCCAGGAAGCCAGGGCCCCCTTCGTAGAGGGCTACACCTTC. It translates to CASSQEARAPFVEGYTF. The J gene is TRBJ1-2, the V gene TRBV4-3; TRBD1 might be the D (5 bases). This CDR3 has 17 residues. V dropped 3 bases and J dropped 8 bases, with 25 bases sitting between them. Per the germline V gene, CDR1 is LGHNA and CDR2 is YSLEER.